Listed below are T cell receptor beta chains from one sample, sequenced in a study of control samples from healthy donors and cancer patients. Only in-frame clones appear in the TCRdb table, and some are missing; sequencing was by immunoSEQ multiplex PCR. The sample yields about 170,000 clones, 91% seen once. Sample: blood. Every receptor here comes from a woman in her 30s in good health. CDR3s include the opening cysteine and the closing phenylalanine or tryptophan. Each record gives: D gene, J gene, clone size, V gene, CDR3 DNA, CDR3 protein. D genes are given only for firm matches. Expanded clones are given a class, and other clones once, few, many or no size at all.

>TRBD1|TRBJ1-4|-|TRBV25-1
TGTGCCAGCAGTGAACGAGGACAGGCAACTAATGAAAAACTGTTTTTT
CASSERGQATNEKLFF
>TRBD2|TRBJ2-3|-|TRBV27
TGTGCCAGCAGTGGGGGACTAGGGACAGATACGCAGTATTTT
CASSGGLGTDTQYF
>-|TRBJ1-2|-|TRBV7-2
TGTGCCAGCAGCTACCGGGACAAAGCTAACTATGGCTACACCTTC
CASSYRDKANYGYTF
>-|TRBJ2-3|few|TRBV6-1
TGTGCCAGCAGTCCGGAGATTTCCACAGATACGCAGTATTTT
CASSPEISTDTQYF
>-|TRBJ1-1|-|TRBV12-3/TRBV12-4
TGTGCCAGCAGTGACACAGGGTTCACTGAAGCTTTCTTT
CASSDTGFTEAFF
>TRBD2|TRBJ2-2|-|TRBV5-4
TGTGCCAGCAGCTTTAACCCTACTAGCGACGGGGAGCTGTTTTTT
CASSFNPTSDGELFF
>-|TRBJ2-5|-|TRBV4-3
TGCGCCAGCAGCCAAGTACTGGGCAGGGAAGAGACCCAGTACTTC
CASSQVLGREETQYF
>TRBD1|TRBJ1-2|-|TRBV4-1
TGCGCCAGCAGCCAGACAGGGGGCGGTCGGGGCTACACCTTC
CASSQTGGGRGYTF
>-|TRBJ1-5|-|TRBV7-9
TGTGCCAGCAGCGGCGGACAGCTTTATAGCAATCAGCCCCAGCATTTT
CASSGGQLYSNQPQHF
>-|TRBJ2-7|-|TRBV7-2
TGTGCCAGCAGCTTAGCGGTCCCCTCCTACGAGCAGTACTTC
CASSLAVPSYEQYF
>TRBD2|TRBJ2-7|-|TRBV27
TGTGCCAGCAGTTTAGGGCTAGCGGGGGTCGAGCAGTACTTC
CASSLGLAGVEQYF
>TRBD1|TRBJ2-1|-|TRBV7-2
TGTGCCAGCAGCCCCATCGGACAGGGGTCCAATGAGCAGTTCTTC
CASSPIGQGSNEQFF
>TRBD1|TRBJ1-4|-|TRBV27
TGTGCCAGCAGCCGGGACAGGGGGTGGAGTAATGAAAAACTGTTTTTT
CASSRDRGWSNEKLFF
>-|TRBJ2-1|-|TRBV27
TGTGCCAGCAGTCCCGGGTTGAGCTCCTACAATGAGCAGTTCTTC
CASSPGLSSYNEQFF
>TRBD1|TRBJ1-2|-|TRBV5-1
TGCGCCAGCAGCCAGGGGGCCCCTAACTATGGCTACACCTTC
CASSQGAPNYGYTF
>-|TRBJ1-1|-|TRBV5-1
TGCGCCAGCAGCTACAGGGAGATGAACACTGAAGCTTTCTTT
CASSYREMNTEAFF
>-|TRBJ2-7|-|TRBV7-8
TGTGCCAGCAGCCCCGTCGGTAATTCCTACGAGCAGTACTTC
CASSPVGNSYEQYF